This section outlines one T cell receptor (beta chain) sequence together with its context. This clonotype has ten or more counts. It lacks a known antigen. The sample holds no much larger clone one base away, and base qualities are not on file. Trimming takes 2 bases from V and 4 bases from J, and the germline ends sit 14 bases apart. The CDR3, cysteine through phenylalanine, is 15 amino acids long. The DNA shown is the 45-base CDR3, in frame from base 1. CDR1 and CDR2, looked up from the germline V gene (reference sequence), are LNHNV and YYDKDF. The sample is drawn from a study of blood T cells in healthy people across ages (dated by TCRdb to between 2014 and 2017). For context, the study as a whole: Template switching captured roughly one uniquely barcoded TCR beta cDNA molecule per two T cells in model experiments. For two donors (one aged 18 to 30 and one aged 80 or older), the study analyzed two additional independent replicas of 1 million unique cDNA reads from the same blood draw. To avoid experimental bias, donors of different ages were randomly spread across the sequencing lanes. The donors were divided into four age groups: young (average around 16 years), middle-aged (about 40), aged (under 70) and long-lived (about 90). The study measured age-related changes in TCR beta repertoire diversity using deep sequencing normalized with unique cDNA molecular identifiers.

To prepare the library, 5' RACE was applied. Instrument used: Illumina HiSeq 2500. The second PCR ran for about 6 to 11 cycles and used a J-beta primer mix along with a sample-barcoded 5' primer. A unique molecular identifier was introduced onto each TCR beta cDNA molecule by a template-switch 5' adaptor carrying 12 random nucleotides. Each sample yielded at least 3 million CDR3-containing paired-end reads. First-strand cDNA synthesis was performed from all RNA using the Mint cDNA synthesis kit, with priming by a TRBC-specific oligonucleotide. After uracil-DNA glycosylase treatment, a first 18-cycle PCR used universal primers M1SS and BC2_uni_R on all cDNA. As for the authors' bioinformatics: Each sample was normalized by randomly selecting 1 million high-quality reads, each carrying a distinct molecular identifier. Reads sharing molecular identifiers were discarded rather than binned into consensus sequences. MiTCR, set to a Q25 quality threshold and the strictest error-elimination algorithm, was used for CDR3 identification, clonotype clustering and error correction. A nonparametric unseen species model with Euler transformation was used to estimate a lower bound on total TCR beta diversity. Using fastp trimming at Q25 and MiXCR clonotype assembly, TCRdb reanalyzed the public sequencing data and kept in-frame beta chains. Rows with one shared CDR3 protein collapse into an entry with the most common genes and DNA. TCRdb's processing, not the study's, gives the V and J calls here. The sample table shows about 720,000 distinct CDR3 sequences, and about 24% are seen once. Roughly 22% of the sample is in the top ten clones.

The donors were roughly 39 Caucasian individuals from Russia, aged 6 to 90 years, who were systemically healthy. Each donor gave roughly 11 milliliters of peripheral blood, drawn into EDTA-treated Vacutainer tubes. PBMCs were isolated by Ficoll-Paque density-gradient centrifugation, with at least 7 million obtained per sample. Total RNA, at least 6 micrograms per sample, was extracted from PBMCs with Trizol reagent. The percentages of naive CD45RAhigh/CD27high T cells were determined by flow cytometry on a PBMC aliquot from every donor. Overall study outcomes, separate from this receptor: Because donor CMV infection status was unknown, age-related changes in expanded clonotypes were potentially confounded. A strong correlation was found between observed TCR beta diversity and the percentage of naive T cells measured by flow cytometry. Compared with the aged group, more naive CD4+ T cells, fewer expanded clones and increased TCR diversity were shown by the long-lived group, suggesting age selection. Bulk unsorted PBMC profiling prevented conclusive comparison of naive and antigen-experienced compartments. Total diversity estimates from one million sequenced T cells were considered lower bounds and underestimates. As age increased, observed TCR beta diversity per million T cells dropped in a roughly linear way, and a significant reduction was already evident by age 40.

The origin of this receptor is a man between 65 and 85 years old in good health. The chain uses TRBV15 and TRBJ2-5; a tentative D match to TRBD1 spans 5 bases. Sequencing was performed on blood. At the DNA level, the sequence is TGTGCCACCAGCAGACCTACCCAGGGTTTAGAGACCCAGTACTTC. Translation gives CATSRPTQGLETQYF.